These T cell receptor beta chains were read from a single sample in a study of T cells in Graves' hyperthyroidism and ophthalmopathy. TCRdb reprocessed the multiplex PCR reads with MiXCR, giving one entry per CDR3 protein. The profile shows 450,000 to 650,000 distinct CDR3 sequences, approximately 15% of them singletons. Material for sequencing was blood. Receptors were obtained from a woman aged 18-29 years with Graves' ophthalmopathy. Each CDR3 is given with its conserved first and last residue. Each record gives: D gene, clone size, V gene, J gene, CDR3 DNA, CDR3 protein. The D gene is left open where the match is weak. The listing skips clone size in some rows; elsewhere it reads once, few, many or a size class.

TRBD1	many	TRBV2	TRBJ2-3	TGTGCCAGCAGCCGCTCGTCTAGTAGGACAGGGGGGGAAGATACGCAGTATTTT	CASSRSSSRTGGEDTQYF
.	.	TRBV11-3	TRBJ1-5	TGTGCCAGCAGCTTAGACGGGACGGGGGTAAGCAATCAGCCCCAGCATTTT	CASSLDGTGVSNQPQHF
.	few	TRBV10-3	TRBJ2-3	TGTGCCATCACCAGGGGCGGGCGGTCGACAGATACGCGGTATTTT	CAITRGGRSTDTRYF
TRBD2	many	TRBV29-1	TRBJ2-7	TGCAGCGTAACTGCGGGGGAGAGCTCCTACGAGCAGTACTTC	CSVTAGESSYEQYF
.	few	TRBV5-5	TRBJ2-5	TGTGCCAGCAGCTTGAATCCCAGGACCACCATCCGGGCCCAAGAGACCCAGTACTTC	CASSLNPRTTIRAQETQYF
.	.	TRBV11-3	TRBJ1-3	TGTGCCAGCAGCTTGGGGTTTAGCTCTGGAAACACCATATATTTT	CASSLGFSSGNTIYF
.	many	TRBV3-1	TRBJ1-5	TGTGCCAGCAGCCAAGAGTACGGTGCCCATCAGCCCCAGCATTTT	CASSQEYGAHQPQHF
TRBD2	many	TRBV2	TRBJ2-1	TGTGCCAGCACCTTTAGCGGGAGTTCCTACAATGAGCAGTTCTTC	CASTFSGSSYNEQFF
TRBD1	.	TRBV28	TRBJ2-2	TGTGCCAGCAGTTTAATCAGGGGGCGGTACACCGGGGAGCTGTTTTTT	CASSLIRGRYTGELFF
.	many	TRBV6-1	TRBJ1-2	TGTGCCAGCAGACCCGGACAGATATATGGCTACACCTTC	CASRPGQIYGYTF
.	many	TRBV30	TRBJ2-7	TGTGCCTGGAGTAGTAACGAGCAGTACTTC	CAWSSNEQYF
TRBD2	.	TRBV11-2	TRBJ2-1	TGTGCCAGCAGCTTTATACGAGGGAGGGTCAATGAGCAGTTCTTC	CASSFIRGRVNEQFF
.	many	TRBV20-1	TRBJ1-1	TGCAGTGCTTTGACCCTAGGGATGAACACTGAAGCTTTCTTT	CSALTLGMNTEAFF
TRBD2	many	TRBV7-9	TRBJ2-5	TGTGCCAGCAGTAACTACCGACTAGCGGGGGTAAAAGAGACCCAGTACTTC	CASSNYRLAGVKETQYF
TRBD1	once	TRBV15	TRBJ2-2	TGTGCCACCAGCAAGGACAGGTCCCAGACCGGGGAGCTGTTTTTT	CATSKDRSQTGELFF
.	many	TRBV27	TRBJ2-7	TGTGCCAGCAGTCCCTCATCGGGACTCACCGAGCAGTACTTC	CASSPSSGLTEQYF
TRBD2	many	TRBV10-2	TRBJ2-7	TGCGCCAGCGGGGGGGGATTCTACGAGCAGTACTTC	CASGGGFYEQYF
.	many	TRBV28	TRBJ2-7	TGTGCCAGCAGTTTTTTCTACGAGCAGTACTTC	CASSFFYEQYF
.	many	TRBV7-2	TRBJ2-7	TGTGCCAGCAGCCCTCGGACTACCGTCTCCTACGAGCAGTACTTC	CASSPRTTVSYEQYF
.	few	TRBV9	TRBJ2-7	TGTGCCAGCAGCGCATCAGATCCCGGGATTTTTACGGGCTACGAGCAGTACTTC	CASSASDPGIFTGYEQYF
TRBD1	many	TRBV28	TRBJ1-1	TGTGCCAGCAGTTTACCCGGACAGGGGTCCATGAACACTGAAGCTTTCTTT	CASSLPGQGSMNTEAFF
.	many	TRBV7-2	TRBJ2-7	TGTGCCAGCAGCCCCCCCCTTTACGAGCAGTACTTC	CASSPPLYEQYF
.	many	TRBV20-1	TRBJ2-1	TGCAGTGCTAGCCGCGGGCCAGGCGAGAATGAGCAGTTCTTC	CSASRGPGENEQFF
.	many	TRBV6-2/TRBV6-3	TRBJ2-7	TGTGCCAGCAGTTACGCCACTAGGGAGGGGGGAAATGAGCAGTACTTC	CASSYATREGGNEQYF
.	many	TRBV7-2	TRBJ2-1	TGCGCCAGCAGCCCGAGCGGACAATACAATGAGCAGTTCTTC	CASSPSGQYNEQFF
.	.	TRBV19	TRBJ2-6	TGTGCCAGTAGTACCCGGATGGGGTCTGGGGCCAACGTCCTGACTTTC	CASSTRMGSGANVLTF
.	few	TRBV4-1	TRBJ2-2	TGCGCCAGCAGCCAAAATACGGAGCTAAACACCGGGGAGCTGTTTTTT	CASSQNTELNTGELFF
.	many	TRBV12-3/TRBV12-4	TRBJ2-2	TGTGCCAGCAGTTGGACCGGAACCGGGGAGCTGTTTTTT	CASSWTGTGELFF
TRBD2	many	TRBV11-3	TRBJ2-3	TGTGCCAGCAGCTCCCGGGGGACTAGCGGGAGAGATACGCAGTATTTT	CASSSRGTSGRDTQYF
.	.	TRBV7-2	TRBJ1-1	TGTGCCAGCAGCTTACACAGATTTAACACTGAAGCTTTCTTT	CASSLHRFNTEAFF
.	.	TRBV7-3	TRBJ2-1	TGTGCCAGCAGCTTGCAGGCGCAGCGGGCCTACTCCTACAATGAGCAGTTCTTC	CASSLQAQRAYSYNEQFF
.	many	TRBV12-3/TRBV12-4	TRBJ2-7	TGTGCCAGCAGTTTAAGATGGCGTTCATACGAGCAGTACTTC	CASSLRWRSYEQYF
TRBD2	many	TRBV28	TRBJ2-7	TGTGCCAGCAGTGTTAGCGGGAGCTCCTCCTACGAGCAGTACTTC	CASSVSGSSSYEQYF
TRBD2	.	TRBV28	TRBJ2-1	TGTGCCAGCAGTTTAGCCCTGGGTAGCGGGAGGGCCAATAATGAGCAGTTCTTC	CASSLALGSGRANNEQFF
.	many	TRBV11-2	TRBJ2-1	TGTGCCAGCAGCTTTGAGACCAGCAATGAGCAGTTCTTC	CASSFETSNEQFF
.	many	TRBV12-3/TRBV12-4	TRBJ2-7	TGTGCCAGCAGCAGTCAGTCCGGACCTCGAACGAAGCAGTACTTC	CASSSQSGPRTKQYF
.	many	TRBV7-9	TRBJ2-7	TGTGCCAGCAGCTACGGACAGCGCTTACTCTACGAGCAGTACTTC	CASSYGQRLLYEQYF
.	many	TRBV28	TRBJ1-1	TGTGCCAGCACCCTGACAGGTTCCGGCACTGAAGCTTTCTTT	CASTLTGSGTEAFF
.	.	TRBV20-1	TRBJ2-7	TGCAGTGCTAGAGACAGTCACTACGAGCAGTACTTC	CSARDSHYEQYF
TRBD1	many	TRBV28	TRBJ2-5	TGTGCCAGCTACAGGGGGGTGGTAGGAGCGAGAGAATTGGGAGAGACCCAGTACTTC	CASYRGVVGARELGETQYF
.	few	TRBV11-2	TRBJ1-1	TGTGCCAGTATCGTCGAGGGCACTGAAGCTTTCTTT	CASIVEGTEAFF
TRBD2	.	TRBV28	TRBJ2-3	TGTGCCAGCAGTATCCCCGGGACTAGCGGGAGAGATACGCAGTATTTT	CASSIPGTSGRDTQYF
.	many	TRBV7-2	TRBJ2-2	TGTGCCAGCAGCTTATTGGTTCCTGGGGGGGAGCTGTTTTTT	CASSLLVPGGELFF
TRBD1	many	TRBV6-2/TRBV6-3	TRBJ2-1	TGTGCCAGTTCCTCCGGGACAGGACGGTACAATGAGCAGTTCTTC	CASSSGTGRYNEQFF
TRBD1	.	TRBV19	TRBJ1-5	TGTGCCAGTAGTATCGAACCGACAGGGTATCAGCCCCAGCATTTT	CASSIEPTGYQPQHF
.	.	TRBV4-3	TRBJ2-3	TGCGCCAGCAGCTCCGCGGGGCTAGCAACGCAGTATTTT	CASSSAGLATQYF
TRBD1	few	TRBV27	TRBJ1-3	TGTGCCAGCAGTCCGGAGACAGGGACTGGAAACACCATATATTTT	CASSPETGTGNTIYF
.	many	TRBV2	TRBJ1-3	TGTGCCAGCAACGAGGCGGGACTAGGAAACACCATATATTTT	CASNEAGLGNTIYF
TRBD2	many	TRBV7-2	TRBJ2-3	TGTGCCAGCAGCTTAACCAGCACCGGGACTAGTAAGGATACGCAGTATTTT	CASSLTSTGTSKDTQYF
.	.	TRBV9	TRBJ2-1	TGTGCCAGCAGCGGGGGGGACAGCTCCTACAATGAGCAGTTCTTC	CASSGGDSSYNEQFF
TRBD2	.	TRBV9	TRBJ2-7	TGTGCCAGCAGCCCCAGGCCCCCTGAACTAGCGGCCAACTACGAGCAGTACTTC	CASSPRPPELAANYEQYF
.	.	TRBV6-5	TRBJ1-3	TGTGCCAGCAGTTACAACGAAGACACCATATATTTT	CASSYNEDTIYF
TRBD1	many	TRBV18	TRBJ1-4	TGTGCCAGCTCACCCTCCGACAGGGGTGGGCGTGAAAAACTGTTTTTT	CASSPSDRGGREKLFF